One sample yielded the 22 T cell receptor beta chains listed below, sequenced in a study of T cell clones after liver transplantation. The table came from immunoSEQ multiplex PCR; TCRdb's copy has only in-frame clones and leaves some out. The data contain 98,000 or so clones, 82% of them singletons. Sequencing was performed on CD4+ T cells from blood, taken before liver transplant. Every receptor here comes from a human donor who received a liver transplant.

The chain couples TRBV21-1 to TRBJ2-2; no DNA check was done on the table's D call, TRBD1. TRBV21-1 is a pseudogene. The CDR3 totals 17 residues. Written as DNA, the CDR3 is TGTGCCAGCAGCAAAAGCTGGACAGGGAGCCACACCGGGGAGCTGTTTTTT. This encodes CASSKSWTGSHTGELFF.

The J gene is TRBJ1-1, the V gene TRBV6-5, with D unresolved. The CDR3 covers 15 residues. Trimming stripped 6 bases from V and 5 bases from J, with 19 bases between. CDR1 is MNHEY, CDR2 SVGAGI, per germline. DNA for the CDR3: TGTGCCAGCAGCATCGGCCGTTCCCGGAGGACTGAAGCTTTCTTT. Encoded protein: CASSIGRSRRTEAFF.

This chain uses TRBV6-4 with TRBJ1-2, with D possibly matching TRBD1 (6 bases). CDR1 and CDR2 from the germline V gene are MRHNA and SNTAGT. The CDR3 has 15 residues. With 3 bases removed from V and 8 bases from J, the gap between germline ends came to 19 bases. Here the CDR3 DNA reads TGTGCCAGCAGTGATGGGACAACTAGCGTGGGAGGCTACACCTTC. This encodes CASSDGTTSVGGYTF.

The chain is built from TRBV7-9 and TRBJ2-2; TRBD1 matches 11 bases. Germline lookup yields CDR1 SEHNR and CDR2 FQNEAQ (reference sequence). The CDR3 has 16 residues. The V gene end was trimmed by 5 bases and the J gene end by 7 bases; junction bases not matched to a gene: 9. CDR3 nucleotide sequence: TGTGCCAGCAGCCCCCGGGACAGGGGGTTTCACGGGGAGCTGTTTTTT. It specifies CASSPRDRGFHGELFF.

V gene TRBV7-3 combines with J gene TRBJ2-1; 11 nucleotides align to TRBD2. The germline gives CDR1 SGHTA, CDR2 FQGTGA. The CDR3 loop spans 14 amino acids. V lost 7 bases and J lost 5; bases outside the gene matches: 4. CDR3 bases: TGTGCCAGCAATCTAGCGGGAGGAAACAATGAGCAGTTCTTC. Translated, it gives CASNLAGGNNEQFF. Based on the CDR3 plus reference TRBV7-3 and TRBJ2-1, the full variable domain is GAGVSQTPSNKVTEKGKYVELRCDPISGHTALYWYRQSLGQGPEFLIYFQGTGAADDSGLPNDRFFAVRPEGSVSTLKIQRTERGDSAVYLCASNLAGGNNEQFFGPGTRLTVL.

The rearrangement uses TRBV7-2 and TRBJ2-3; no clear D. With 3 bases removed from V and 6 bases from J, the gap between germline ends came to 7 bases. The CDR3 consists of 12 residues. Germline CDR1 and CDR2: SGHTA and FQGNSA. CDR3 sequence (DNA): TGTGCCAGCAGCTTTTCCTTCGATACGCAGTATTTT. Amino acids: CASSFSFDTQYF.

This sequence joins TRBV5-1 and TRBJ2-2, with 9 bases fitting TRBD1. The CDR3 totals 15 residues. V lost 3 bases and J lost 7; bases outside the gene matches: 7. Germline-derived CDR1 and CDR2 are SGHRS and YFSETQ. The CDR3 sequence is CASSSPLGQGGELFF. CDR3 bases: TGCGCCAGCAGCTCGCCTCTGGGACAGGGCGGGGAGCTGTTTTTT.

This clone was picked up a small number of times. The CDR3 spells CASSGGGKITKAYEQYF. The CDR3 DNA reads as TGTGCCAGCAGCGGCGGGGGGAAAATCACCAAAGCCTACGAGCAGTACTTC. The chain employs TRBV5-4 and TRBJ2-7, with 8 bases aligning to TRBD2. CDR1 and CDR2 from the germline V gene are SGHNT and YYREEE (reference sequence). The CDR3 spans 17 residues. V lost 4 bases to trimming and J lost 2 bases; unmatched junction nucleotides: 14.

This chain links TRBV9 with TRBJ2-1; D tentatively fits TRBD1 or TRBD2 (5 bases each). Trimming shortened V by 2 bases and J by 2 bases, and 11 bases separated the two germline ends. CDR1 and CDR2 (germline): SGDLS, YYNGEE. The CDR3 is 15 amino acids. CDR3 region: CASSVGPRTYNEQFF. For the CDR3, the DNA is TGTGCCAGCAGCGTGGGACCCCGTACCTACAATGAGCAGTTCTTC.

CDR3 nucleotides: TGTGCCAGCAGTCGGGAGACCGTCCTAGGGAACACCGGGGAGCTGTTTTTT. Amino acids: CASSRETVLGNTGELFF. V and J are TRBV27 and TRBJ2-2, with D tentatively TRBD2 (6 bases). Germline-derived CDR1 and CDR2 are MNHEY and SMNVEV (reference sequence). The CDR3 covers 17 residues. V was shortened by 5 bases and J by 1 base, with 17 bases between the two germline ends.

The rearrangement links TRBV5-6 to TRBJ2-7, with 8 bases matching TRBD2. Per germline, CDR1 SGHDT and CDR2 YYEEEE. The CDR3 has 15 amino acids. V trimming: 4 bases; J trimming: 0 bases; junction bases outside the gene matches: 6. CDR3 sequence (DNA): TGTGCCAGCAGCCAGAAGGGGACTAGCTCCTACGAGCAGTACTTC. Amino acid sequence: CASSQKGTSSYEQYF. Looking up the rest from reference TRBV5-6 and TRBJ2-7 gives the full variable domain: DAGVTQSPTHLIKTRGQQVTLRCSPKSGHDTVSWYQQALGQGPQFIFQYYEEEERQRGNFPDRFSGHQFPNYSSELNVNALLLGDSALYLCASSQKGTSSYEQYFGPGTRLTVT.

This chain uses TRBV19 with TRBJ2-1; D is possibly TRBD1 or TRBD2 (7 bases each). Germline CDR1 reads LNHDA; CDR2 reads SQIVND (reference sequence). V lost 7 bases and J 2 bases, leaving 30 bases between the germline ends. The CDR3 sequence is 20 residues long. CDR3: CASTSTGIIGGGLTYNEQFF. In DNA, the CDR3 is TGTGCCAGTACCTCGACAGGGATTATTGGGGGAGGGCTTACCTACAATGAGCAGTTCTTC.

The chain joins TRBV7-2 to TRBJ1-3; D gene uncertain. The CDR3 contains 14 residues. Trimming stripped 5 bases from V and 0 bases from J, with 8 bases between. Germline CDR1 is SGHTA and CDR2 is FQGNSA. In DNA form, the CDR3 reads TGTGCCAGCAGCCTGGTTGCCTCTGGAAACACCATATATTTT. Its translation: CASSLVASGNTIYF.

The gene calls are TRBV7-6 and TRBJ2-2, with 7 positions matching TRBD2. The CDR3 sequence is 17 residues long. After removal of 1 base from V and 6 bases from J, the junction contained 11 bases not matched to a gene. The germline CDR1 and CDR2 sequences are SGHVS and FNYEAQ. The CDR3 nucleotides are TGTGCCAGCAGCTTAGTAGGCCTAGCGGTTGTACCCGGGGAGCTGTTTTTT. Amino acids: CASSLVGLAVVPGELFF. The variable domain in full, with the rest retrieved from reference TRBV7-6 and TRBJ2-2, is GAGVSQSPRYKVTKRGQDVALRCDPISGHVSLYWYRQALGQGPEFLTYFNYEAQQDKSGLPNDRFSAERPEGSISTLTIQRTEQRDSAMYRCASSLVGLAVVPGELFFGEGSRLTVL.

This sequence joins TRBV25-1 and TRBJ2-2; the D gene is possibly TRBD1 (5 bases). Germline loops: CDR1 MGHDK, CDR2 SYGVNS. Trimming cost V 4 bases and J 4 bases, with 10 bases left between them. This CDR3 has 14 amino acids. The CDR3 DNA reads as TGTGCCAGCAGTGCTCGAACAGGCACCGGGGAGCTGTTTTTT. Its translation is CASSARTGTGELFF.

The chain uses TRBV15 and TRBJ1-2; TRBD1 matches at 7 bases. V shed 0 bases and J 3 bases; nucleotides not matched to a gene: 1. Germline loops: CDR1 LNHNV, CDR2 YYDKDF (reference sequence). The CDR3 is made up of 14 amino acids. The CDR3, as DNA: TGTGCCACCAGCAGAGATCAGGGGGACTATGGCTACACCTTC. This codes for CATSRDQGDYGYTF.

This clone occurred once. The chain employs TRBV2 and TRBJ2-7; perhaps TRBD2 as D (5 bases). Trimming shortened V by 7 bases and J by 5 bases, and 21 bases separated the two germline ends. The length of the CDR3 is 15 residues. In germline, CDR1 is SNHLY, CDR2 FYNNEI. The CDR3 is CASNSQGRGADEQYF. In DNA, the CDR3 is TGTGCCAGCAACTCCCAAGGGAGAGGAGCGGACGAGCAGTACTTC.

The rearrangement links TRBV7-2 to TRBJ2-7, with no clear D. V dropped 5 bases and J dropped 0 bases, with 8 bases sitting between them. Germline V gene sequence: CDR1 SGHTA, CDR2 FQGNSA. The CDR3 length is 13 residues. CDR3 in DNA: TGTGCCAGCAGCCAGTTCGGCTCCTACGAGCAGTACTTC. This codes for CASSQFGSYEQYF.

The V gene is TRBV6-6, the J gene TRBJ1-5, with D hard to call. The CDR3 totals 11 residues. V was cut by 0 bases and J by 11 bases, with 5 bases left in between. Germline CDR1 MNHNY, CDR2 SVGAGI (reference sequence). CDR3 residues: CASSYSGAQHF. The DNA of the CDR3 is TGTGCCAGCAGTTACTCAGGCGCCCAGCATTTT.

This chain links TRBV29-1 with TRBJ2-7; D possibly corresponds to TRBD1 (5 bases). This CDR3 spans 13 amino acids. The V end lost 5 bases, the J end lost 9 bases, and 20 bases lay between the germline ends. Per germline, CDR1 SQVTM and CDR2 ANQGSEA. The CDR3 DNA is TGCAGCGTTTTTATAGACAGTCGGAAGGCGCAGTACTTC. Protein: CSVFIDSRKAQYF.

This chain connects TRBV28 to TRBJ1-2; D uncertain. Germline CDR1 MDHEN, CDR2 SYDVKM. There are 11 residues in the CDR3. V was cut by 4 bases and J by 4 bases, with 4 bases left in between. The CDR3 here is CASSYPYGYTF. In nucleotides, the CDR3 is TGTGCCAGCAGTTACCCCTATGGCTACACCTTC.

The V and J genes are TRBV29-1 and TRBJ2-1; 8 bases are shared with TRBD2. V was clipped by 1 base and J by 7 bases; unmatched bases: 9. Germline CDR1 reads SQVTM; CDR2 reads ANQGSEA. The CDR3 has 15 amino acids. The CDR3 bases are TGCAGCGTTGAAGCGGGAGGGCCCCTCGCGAATGAGCAGTTCTTC. Translated, it gives CSVEAGGPLANEQFF.